A selection of T cell receptor beta chains follows, all from one sample in a study of metastatic and nonmetastatic thyroid tumors. Using MiXCR, TCRdb reanalyzed the PCR reads. The profile shows about 38,000 clones, roughly 50% of them singletons. Sequencing was performed on tumor tissue. Receptors originate from a male donor with papillary thyroid cancer or a benign thyroid nodule (not recorded which). Some clones in this sample may be carry-over from other donors' samples. Both conserved end residues are part of each CDR3. D genes are given only for firm matches. Part of the rows lack a size; the others show once, few, many or a class for expanded clones.

d_call	v_call	j_call	clone_size	cdr3_nt	cdr3_aa
TRBD1	TRBV11-3	TRBJ2-3	NA	TGTGCCAGCAGCTTGGGACAGGTTTCAGATACGCAGTATTTT	CASSLGQVSDTQYF
NA	TRBV5-6	TRBJ2-5	once	TGTGCCAGCAGCTTGGTGCAGGGACAAGAGACCCAGTACTTC	CASSLVQGQETQYF
NA	TRBV30	TRBJ1-3	NA	TGTGCCTGGAGTGAACAGCTTTTGGGAAACACCATATATTTT	CAWSEQLLGNTIYF
NA	TRBV4-1	TRBJ2-7	NA	TGCGCCAGCAGCCAAGTTCAGGTGGCCTACGAGCAGTACTTC	CASSQVQVAYEQYF
TRBD1	TRBV6-1	TRBJ1-6	NA	TGTGCCAGCAGCCGGACGGGACAGGGTAATTCACCCCTCCACTTT	CASSRTGQGNSPLHF
NA	TRBV2	TRBJ1-4	NA	TGTGCCGGTCACAGGGATCATAATGAAAAACTGTTTTTT	CAGHRDHNEKLFF
TRBD1	TRBV9	TRBJ2-6	NA	TGTGCCAGCACCTTAAGGACAGGGGGCTCTGGGGCCAACGTCCTGACTTTC	CASTLRTGGSGANVLTF
NA	TRBV6-5	TRBJ2-3	NA	TGTGCCAGCAGTTACCACGGGAGTTCTACACATACGCAGTATTTT	CASSYHGSSTHTQYF
TRBD2	TRBV13	TRBJ2-3	few	TGTGCCAGCAGCTTAAGGCGGGAGGTCTTCACAGATACGCAGTATTTT	CASSLRREVFTDTQYF
TRBD1	TRBV5-1	TRBJ2-7	once	TGCGCCAGCAGACTCGAACAGGGGAACACCTACGAGCAGTACTTC	CASRLEQGNTYEQYF
NA	TRBV25-1	TRBJ1-1	few	TGTGCCAGCAGTGACAATGTTATGAACACTGAAGCTTTCTTT	CASSDNVMNTEAFF
NA	TRBV18	TRBJ1-2	NA	TGTGCCAGCTCACCTCATGGGGCCATGGGTTATGGCTACACCTTC	CASSPHGAMGYGYTF
NA	TRBV24-1	TRBJ2-1	NA	TGTGCCACTAGTGAGTGGACGGAGCAGTTCTTC	CATSEWTEQFF
NA	TRBV2	TRBJ1-2	few	TGTGCCAGCACCGAGGCGTCGGGGTTTGGCTACACCTTC	CASTEASGFGYTF
NA	TRBV10-1	TRBJ1-6	NA	TGCGCCAGCAGTGAACGGTCTGGCTCACCCCTCCACTTT	CASSERSGSPLHF
NA	TRBV7-6	TRBJ2-7	NA	TGTGCCAGCATAACAATGCCGACAGGGAGGCCCTACGAGCAGTACTTC	CASITMPTGRPYEQYF
TRBD1	TRBV20-1	TRBJ1-1	many	TGCAGTGCTGCCGACAGGGTTAACACTGAAGCTTTCTTT	CSAADRVNTEAFF
TRBD1	TRBV20-1	TRBJ1-2	NA	TGCAGTGCACCCACAATAGACAGGGTTTATGGCTACACCTTC	CSAPTIDRVYGYTF
TRBD2	TRBV11-3	TRBJ2-7	NA	TGTGCCAGCAGCTTAGAACTAGCGGGAGTGCAGTACTTC	CASSLELAGVQYF
TRBD1	TRBV5-1	TRBJ2-7	NA	TGCGCCAGCAGCTTGGTTGGAGGGACAGGGGGCCACGAGCAGTACTTC	CASSLVGGTGGHEQYF
NA	TRBV5-1	TRBJ2-5	NA	TGCGCCAGCAGCCTTGGCGGCCACCTCGTGCAAGAGACCCAGTACTTC	CASSLGGHLVQETQYF